This T cell receptor (beta chain) was captured by sequencing in a study of shared clonotypes between healthy human individuals. Study-wide findings and caveats: Relative to memory subsets, naive subsets generally showed larger estimated richness. Of the naive CD4 clonotypes, around 5% were shared across a few donors.

The table came from immunoSEQ multiplex PCR; TCRdb's copy has only in-frame clones and leaves some out. There are 85,000 to 100,000 clones in the sample; 60% to 75% occur only once, and roughly 52% lies in the top ten. Regarding this clone: Antigen unknown.

This CDR3 contains 15 residues. CDR1 and CDR2 (germline): LNHNV, YYDKDF (reference sequence). Trimming took 4 bases from V and 3 from J, leaving 13 bases between them. Sequencing input: memory CD8+ T cells sorted from blood. The subset denotes: CD45RO+ cells pooled with CCR7-negative TemRA cells. The genes are TRBV15 and TRBJ1-3; D unresolved. This TCR was sampled from a man aged 30-40 years in good health. This CDR3 is CATSTGRSYGNTIYF. The CDR3 bases are TGTGCCACCAGCACCGGACGAAGTTATGGAAACACCATATATTTT.